This TCR beta chain is drawn from a study of T cell changes during pregnancy in multiple sclerosis. This clone was recorded once. Profiling relied on immunoSEQ multiplex PCR, and the TCRdb table lists in-frame clones only, not all of them. The sample has around 65,000 clones; around 90% are singletons. The CDR3 sequence is 15 residues long. The germline V gene encodes CDR1 SGDLS and CDR2 YYNGEE. V was shortened by 1 base and J by 4 bases, with 13 bases between the two germline ends. The chain couples TRBV9 to TRBJ2-3; perhaps TRBD2 as D (7 bases). The origin of this receptor is a female donor in good health, enrolled as a control in a pregnancy study. This material consisted of peripheral blood, taken in the first trimester of pregnancy. In DNA form, the CDR3 reads TGTGCCAGCAGCGTATTGGGGGGGCGACCAGATACGCAGTATTTT. Translation: CASSVLGGRPDTQYF.